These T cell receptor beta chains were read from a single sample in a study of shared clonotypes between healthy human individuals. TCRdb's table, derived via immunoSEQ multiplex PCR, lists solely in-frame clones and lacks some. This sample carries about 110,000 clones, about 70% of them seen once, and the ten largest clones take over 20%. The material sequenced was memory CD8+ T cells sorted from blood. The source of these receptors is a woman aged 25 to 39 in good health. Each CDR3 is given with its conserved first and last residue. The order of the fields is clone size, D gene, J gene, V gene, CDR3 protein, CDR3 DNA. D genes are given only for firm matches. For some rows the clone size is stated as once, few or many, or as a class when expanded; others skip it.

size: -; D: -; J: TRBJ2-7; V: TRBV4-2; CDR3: CASSQDSGGGSYEQYF; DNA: TGTGCCAGCAGCCAAGATAGCGGAGGGGGATCCTACGAGCAGTACTTC
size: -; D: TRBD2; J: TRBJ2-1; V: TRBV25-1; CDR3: CASRQREGMSEQFF; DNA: TGTGCCAGTCGGCAGCGGGAGGGAATGAGTGAGCAGTTCTTC
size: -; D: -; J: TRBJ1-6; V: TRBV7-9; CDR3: CASSPGPVSYNSPLHF; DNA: TGTGCCAGCAGCCCCGGACCGGTCTCCTATAATTCACCCCTCCACTTT
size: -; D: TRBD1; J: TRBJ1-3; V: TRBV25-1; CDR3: CASSEWGTEGSGNTIYF; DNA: TGTGCCAGCAGTGAATGGGGGACAGAGGGATCTGGAAACACCATATATTTT
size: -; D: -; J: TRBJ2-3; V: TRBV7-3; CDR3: CASSLRGTTGPGTDTQYF; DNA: TGTGCCAGCAGCTTACGCGGGACTACAGGGCCCGGCACAGATACGCAGTATTTT
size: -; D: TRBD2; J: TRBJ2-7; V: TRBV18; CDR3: CASSERGPYEQYF; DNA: TGTGCCAGCTCCGAGCGGGGGCCCTACGAGCAGTACTTC
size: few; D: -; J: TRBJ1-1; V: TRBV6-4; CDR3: CASRAGVENTEAFF; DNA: TGTGCCAGCCGAGCAGGGGTCGAGAACACTGAAGCTTTCTTT
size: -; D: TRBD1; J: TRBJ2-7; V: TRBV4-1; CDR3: CASSPSQTRGLTYEQYF; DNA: TGCGCCAGCAGCCCAAGTCAAACCAGGGGGTTAACCTACGAGCAGTACTTC
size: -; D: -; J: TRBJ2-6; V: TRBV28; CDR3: CASTKDTLSGANVLTF; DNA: TGTGCCAGCACCAAGGACACTCTCTCTGGGGCCAACGTCCTGACTTTC
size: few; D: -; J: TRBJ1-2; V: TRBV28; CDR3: CASSLGVGYGYTF; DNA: TGTGCCAGCAGTCTTGGGGTAGGCTATGGCTACACCTTC
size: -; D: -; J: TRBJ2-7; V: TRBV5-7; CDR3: CASSFYPNPEQYF; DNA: TGTGCCAGCAGCTTCTACCCCAACCCGGAGCAGTACTTC
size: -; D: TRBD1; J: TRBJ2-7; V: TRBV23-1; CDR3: CASRRPRDRLSEQYF; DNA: TGCGCCAGCAGACGGCCCCGGGACAGACTGAGCGAGCAGTACTTC
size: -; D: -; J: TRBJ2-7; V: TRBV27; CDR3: CASSLAESYEQYF; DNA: TGTGCCAGCAGTTTAGCAGAGTCCTACGAGCAGTACTTC
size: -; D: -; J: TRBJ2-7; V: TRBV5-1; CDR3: CASRDPASSYEQYF; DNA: TGCGCCAGCCGCGACCCGGCGAGCTCCTACGAGCAGTACTTC
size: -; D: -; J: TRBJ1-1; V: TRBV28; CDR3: CASSFGRPDRPEAFF; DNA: TGTGCCAGCAGTTTCGGTCGCCCGGACAGACCTGAAGCTTTCTTT
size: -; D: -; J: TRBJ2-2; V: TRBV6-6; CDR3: CASSFPPGYITGELFF; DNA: TGTGCCAGCAGTTTCCCCCCTGGCTATATCACCGGGGAGCTGTTTTTT
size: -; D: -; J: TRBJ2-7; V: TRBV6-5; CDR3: CASSYLNREPTYEQYF; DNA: TGTGCCAGCAGTTACCTCAACAGGGAGCCCACCTACGAGCAGTACTTC
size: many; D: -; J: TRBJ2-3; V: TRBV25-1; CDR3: CASSDGGRELGDTQYF; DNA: TGTGCCAGCAGTGACGGCGGACGGGAGTTGGGAGATACGCAGTATTTT
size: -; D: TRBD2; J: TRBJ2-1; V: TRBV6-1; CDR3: CASSAGTSGVPNEQFF; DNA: TGTGCCAGCAGTGCCGGGACTAGCGGGGTACCCAATGAGCAGTTCTTC
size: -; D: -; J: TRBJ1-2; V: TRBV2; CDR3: CASSDTGNANYGYTF; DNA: TGTGCCAGCAGTGATACGGGAAACGCTAACTATGGCTACACCTTC
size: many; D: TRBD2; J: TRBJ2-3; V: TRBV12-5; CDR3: CASARTSGNTDTQYF; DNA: TGTGCTAGTGCCCGGACTAGCGGGAATACAGATACGCAGTATTTT
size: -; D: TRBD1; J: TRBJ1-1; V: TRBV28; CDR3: CASSVDRVVKAFF; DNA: TGTGCCAGCAGTGTGGACAGGGTAGTAAAGGCTTTCTTT
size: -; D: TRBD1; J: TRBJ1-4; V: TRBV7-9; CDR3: CASSPSTGGSEKLFF; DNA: TGTGCCAGCAGCCCGTCGACAGGGGGAAGCGAAAAACTGTTTTTT
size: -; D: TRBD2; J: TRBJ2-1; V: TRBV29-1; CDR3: CSVEGGSGRAHEQFF; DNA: TGCAGCGTTGAAGGCGGTAGCGGGAGGGCTCATGAGCAGTTCTTC
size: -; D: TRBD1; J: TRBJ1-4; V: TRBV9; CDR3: CASSVAAGGYATNEKLFF; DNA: TGTGCCAGCAGCGTAGCTGCAGGGGGCTATGCAACTAATGAAAAACTGTTTTTT
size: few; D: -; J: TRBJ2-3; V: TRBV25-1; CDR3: CASSESIEELLERNTQYF; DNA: TGTGCCAGCAGTGAATCTATTGAGGAACTCCTAGAGAGAAATACGCAGTATTTT
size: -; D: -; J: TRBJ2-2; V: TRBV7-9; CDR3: CASRDWVDLAGELFF; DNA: TGTGCCAGCAGGGACTGGGTAGATCTAGCTGGGGAGCTGTTTTTT
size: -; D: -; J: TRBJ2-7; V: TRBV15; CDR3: CATSILTGRFSYEQYF; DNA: TGTGCCACCAGCATTCTAACAGGGAGGTTTTCCTACGAGCAGTACTTC
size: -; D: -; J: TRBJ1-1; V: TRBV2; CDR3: CASSEIGGGTEAFF; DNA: TGTGCCAGCAGTGAAATTGGGGGTGGGACTGAAGCTTTCTTT
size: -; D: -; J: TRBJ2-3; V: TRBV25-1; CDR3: CASSPTPARQESTDTQYF; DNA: TGTGCCAGCAGTCCCACCCCAGCCCGACAGGAGAGCACAGATACGCAGTATTTT
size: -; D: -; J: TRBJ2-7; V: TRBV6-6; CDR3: CASTPGKNYEQYF; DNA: TGTGCCAGCACCCCAGGGAAAAACTACGAGCAGTACTTC
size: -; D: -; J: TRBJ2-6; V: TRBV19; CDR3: CASSGLGTSRANVLTF; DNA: TGTGCCAGTAGTGGCCTGGGGACAAGTCGGGCCAACGTCCTGACTTTC
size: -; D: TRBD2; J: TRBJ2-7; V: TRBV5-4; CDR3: CASGPGTSGSYEQYF; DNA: TGTGCCAGCGGCCCCGGGACTAGCGGGAGCTACGAGCAGTACTTC
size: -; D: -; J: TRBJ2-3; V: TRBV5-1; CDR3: CASSPYKDTQYF; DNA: TGCGCCAGCAGCCCCTACAAAGATACGCAGTATTTT
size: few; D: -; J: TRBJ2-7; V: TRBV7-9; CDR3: CASGRGREQYF; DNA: TGTGCCAGCGGGCGGGGCCGCGAGCAGTACTTC
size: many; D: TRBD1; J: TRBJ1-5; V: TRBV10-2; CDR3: CASSEAGGNQPQHF; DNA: TGCGCCAGCAGTGAGGCAGGGGGAAATCAGCCCCAGCATTTT
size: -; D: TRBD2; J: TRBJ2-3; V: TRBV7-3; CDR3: CASSPGGGRLTDTQYF; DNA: TGTGCCAGCAGCCCGGGTGGCGGGAGGCTCACAGATACGCAGTATTTT
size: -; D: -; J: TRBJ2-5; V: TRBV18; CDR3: CASMGGSAQETQYF; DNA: TGTGCCAGCATGGGTGGGTCAGCCCAAGAGACCCAGTACTTC
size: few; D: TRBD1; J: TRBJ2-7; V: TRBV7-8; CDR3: CASSIGQGYEQYF; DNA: TGTGCCAGCAGCATCGGACAGGGCTACGAGCAGTACTTC
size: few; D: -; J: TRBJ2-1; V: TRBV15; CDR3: CATSSRGRGSLYNEQFF; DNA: TGTGCCACCAGCAGTAGAGGTCGGGGGAGCCTCTACAATGAGCAGTTCTTC
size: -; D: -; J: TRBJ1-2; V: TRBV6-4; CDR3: CASSDGESYGYTF; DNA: TGTGCCAGCAGTGACGGGGAATCTTATGGCTACACCTTC
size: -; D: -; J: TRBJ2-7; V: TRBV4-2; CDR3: CASSQEGAEAYEQYF; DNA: TGTGCCAGCAGCCAAGAGGGCGCGGAAGCCTACGAGCAGTACTTC
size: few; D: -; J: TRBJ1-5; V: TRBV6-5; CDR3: CASMQGFSQPQHF; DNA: TGTGCCAGCATGCAGGGGTTTTCTCAGCCCCAGCATTTT
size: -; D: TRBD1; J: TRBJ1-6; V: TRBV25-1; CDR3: CASKGANSPLHF; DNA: TGTGCCAGTAAGGGGGCGAATTCACCCCTCCACTTT
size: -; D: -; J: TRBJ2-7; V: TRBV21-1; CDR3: CASKPYRGVRREQYF; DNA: TGTGCCAGCAAACCCTACAGGGGCGTGCGTCGAGAGCAGTACTTC
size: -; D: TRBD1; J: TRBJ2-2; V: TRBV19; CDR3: CASRKWGTGLTGELFF; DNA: TGTGCCAGTAGAAAGTGGGGGACAGGGTTAACCGGGGAGCTGTTTTTT
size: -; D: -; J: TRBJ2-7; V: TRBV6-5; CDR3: CASSYRETGSSYEQYF; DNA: TGTGCCAGCAGTTACCGGGAGACAGGGAGTTCCTACGAGCAGTACTTC
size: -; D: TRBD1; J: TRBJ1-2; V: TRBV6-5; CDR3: CASSYGQGSYGYTF; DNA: TGTGCCAGCAGTTACGGACAGGGGAGCTATGGCTACACCTTC
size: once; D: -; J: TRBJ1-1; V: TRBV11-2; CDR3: CASSPTNTEAFF; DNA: TGTGCCAGCAGCCCGACAAACACTGAAGCTTTCTTT